The 29 T cell receptor beta chains in this list originate from one sample, sequenced in a study of T cell changes during pregnancy in multiple sclerosis. Profiling relied on immunoSEQ multiplex PCR, and the TCRdb table lists in-frame clones only, not all of them. The data hold tens of thousands of clones, with approximately 95% observed a single time. The input for sequencing was CD4+ T cells from peripheral blood mononuclear cells, taken in the first trimester of pregnancy. These TCRs come from a female donor with multiple sclerosis, enrolled in a pregnancy study.

The J gene is TRBJ1-3, the V gene TRBV30; D not resolved. The CDR3 has 12 amino acids. Trimming left V 4 bases short and J 0 bases short, with 4 bases between. The germline gives CDR1 GTSNPN, CDR2 SVGIG (reference sequence). CDR3 sequence: CAWKLSGNTIYF. CDR3 DNA sequence: TGTGCCTGGAAGCTCTCTGGAAACACCATATATTTT.

The chain recombines TRBV5-1 with TRBJ2-1; D gene uncertain. This CDR3 is built from 11 residues. Trimming took 4 bases from V and 7 from J, leaving 6 bases between them. Germline V gene data show CDR1 as SGHRS and CDR2 as YFSETQ. The CDR3 spells CASSQANEQFF. CDR3 coding DNA: TGCGCCAGCAGCCAAGCTAATGAGCAGTTCTTC. The variable domain in full, completed from reference TRBV5-1 and TRBJ2-1, reads KAGVTQTPRYLIKTRGQQVTLSCSPISGHRSVSWYQQTPGQGLQFLFEYFSETQRNKGNFPGRFSGRQFSNSRSEMNVSTLELGDSALYLCASSQANEQFFGPGTRLTVL.

This sequence joins TRBV19 and TRBJ1-1, with 9 bases matching TRBD1. Trimming cost V 5 bases and J 5 bases; bases outside gene matches: 9. Germline values: CDR1 LNHDA, CDR2 SQIVND (reference sequence). CDR3 length: 15 amino acids. In nucleotides, the CDR3 is TGTGCCAGTAGTGAGGACAGGGGACTGGGGACTGAAGCTTTCTTT. Protein sequence: CASSEDRGLGTEAFF.

This clone appeared once. This chain joins TRBV11-2 and TRBJ2-5; TRBD1 agrees at 8 bases. This CDR3 spans 15 amino acids. Germline V gene sequence: CDR1 SGHAT, CDR2 FQNNGV. V shed 3 bases and J 5 bases; nucleotides not matched to a gene: 8. CDR3 bases: TGTGCCAGCAGCTTGACAGGGGCAGTCGGTGAGACCCAGTACTTC. This codes for CASSLTGAVGETQYF.

This clone occurred once. The chain is built from TRBV9 and TRBJ2-2, with 8 positions matching TRBD2. With V trimmed by 2 bases and J by 5 bases, 8 bases remained unmatched. This CDR3 is 16 amino acids long. Germline CDR1 and CDR2: SGDLS and YYNGEE. The CDR3 nucleotides read TGTGCCAGCAGCGTTGGTGCGGGGGGTGGTACCGGGGAGCTGTTTTTT. Translating gives CASSVGAGGGTGELFF.

The chain has TRBV19 and TRBJ1-1; 12 bases are a match to TRBD1. V lost 5 bases, J lost 6 bases, and 7 bases stayed unmatched. The CDR3 contains 15 residues. The germline CDR1 and CDR2 sequences are LNHDA and SQIVND (reference sequence). The CDR3 region has the DNA TGTGCCAGTAGTTTGGGACAGGGGGCGGGATCTGAAGCTTTCTTT. It translates to CASSLGQGAGSEAFF.

This clone appeared once. V usage is TRBV11-3 and J usage is TRBJ1-1; D perhaps matches TRBD1 (5 bases). Germline-derived CDR1 and CDR2 are SGHNT and YENEEA. The V and J ends lost 1 base and 3 bases respectively, with 6 bases between them. This CDR3 spans 13 amino acids. Written as DNA, the CDR3 is TGTGCCAGCAGCTTAGGGGGCCACACTGAAGCTTTCTTT. Protein: CASSLGGHTEAFF.

This sequence joins TRBV27 and TRBJ1-4; D is undetermined. The V end was cut by 8 bases, the J end by 8 bases, with 21 bases between. The CDR3 contains 15 residues. Looked up from germline, CDR1 is MNHEY and CDR2 is SMNVEV (reference sequence). The CDR3 sequence is CASSRSLGETEKLFF. The CDR3 bases are TGTGCCAGCTCTAGGTCACTTGGGGAGACAGAAAAACTGTTTTTT.

V is TRBV2 and J is TRBJ2-5, with D perhaps TRBD1 (5 bases). Germline lookup yields CDR1 SNHLY and CDR2 FYNNEI. The V end lost 6 bases, the J end lost 4 bases, and 12 bases lay between the germline ends. The length of the CDR3 is 13 residues. The CDR3 sequence is CASSDDRLETQYF. As DNA, the CDR3 is TGTGCCAGCAGCGATGACAGACTAGAGACCCAGTACTTC.

The chain recombines TRBV19 with TRBJ1-5; 7 nucleotides line up with TRBD1. Trimming at V came to 7 bases and at J to 6 bases, leaving 12 bases not matched to a gene. The CDR3 is 15 amino acids. Germline V gives CDR1 LNHDA, CDR2 SQIVND (reference sequence). CDR3 DNA: TGTGCCAGTAAGGGGGCACAGGCCGGTTTTCAGCCCCAGCATTTT. As protein: CASKGAQAGFQPQHF.

The V call is TRBV10-3, the J call TRBJ2-3, with a tentative D call TRBD1 (5 bases). The CDR3 consists of 13 residues. V lost 8 bases and J 6 bases, leaving 15 bases between the germline ends. Germline CDR1 and CDR2: ENHRY and SYGVKD. The CDR3 is CAIEASGMDTQYF. The CDR3 DNA sequence: TGTGCCATCGAGGCTTCAGGGATGGATACGCAGTATTTT.

The CDR3 loop is CASSWRQGGGYTF. As DNA, the CDR3 is TGTGCCAGCAGTTGGAGACAGGGTGGAGGCTACACCTTC. This chain joins TRBV6-5 and TRBJ1-2; 7 bases are a match to TRBD1. V lost 4 bases, J lost 8 bases, and 7 bases stayed unmatched. Germline V gene sequence: CDR1 MNHEY, CDR2 SVGAGI. The CDR3 totals 13 residues.

The chain links TRBV5-6 to TRBJ1-1; unclear D gene. Germline V gene lookup returns CDR1 SGHDT and CDR2 YYEEEE. The CDR3 totals 13 residues. Trimming shortened V by 1 base and J by 9 bases, and 13 bases separated the two germline ends. Here the CDR3 reads CASSLSEGSKAFF. The CDR3 nucleotides are TGTGCCAGCAGCTTGAGCGAGGGCAGTAAAGCTTTCTTT.

The chain is built from TRBV9 and TRBJ1-2; D is perhaps TRBD1 (5 bases). The CDR3 is 14 amino acids. V dropped 3 bases and J dropped 6 bases, with 15 bases sitting between them. Germline CDR1 and CDR2: SGDLS and YYNGEE. The DNA for the CDR3 is TGTGCCAGCAGCGGCGGGACGGGTCGGGATGGCTACACCTTC. Translating it yields CASSGGTGRDGYTF. The full variable domain, completed using reference TRBV9 and TRBJ1-2, is DSGVTQTPKHLITATGQRVTLRCSPRSGDLSVYWYQQSLDQGLQFLIQYYNGEERAKGNILERFSAQQFPDLHSELNLSSLELGDSALYFCASSGGTGRDGYTFGSGTRLTVV.

This chain uses TRBV4-1 with TRBJ2-2; 10 nucleotides line up with TRBD2. The CDR3 has 18 amino acids. The germline CDR1 and CDR2 sequences are MGHRA and YSYEKL. V lost 2 bases, J lost 8 bases, and 14 bases stayed unmatched. CDR3 sequence (DNA): TGCGCCAGCAGCCAACGGGAGCTTACTAGCGGGGTTTCTGGGGAGCTGTTTTTT. Protein: CASSQRELTSGVSGELFF.

The rearrangement links TRBV7-9 to TRBJ2-1; 12 bases are a match to TRBD1. CDR3 length: 18 residues. Germline assignment: CDR1 SEHNR and CDR2 FQNEAQ (reference sequence). The V and J ends lost 3 bases and 0 bases, in that order; junction bases with no gene match: 6. CDR3 sequence reads: CASSLGQGAFSSYNEQFF. CDR3 DNA: TGTGCCAGCAGCTTGGGACAGGGGGCTTTCTCCTCCTACAATGAGCAGTTCTTC.

The chain joins TRBV14 to TRBJ2-3, with TRBD1 as a possible D gene (5 bases). The CDR3 totals 15 residues. V was cut by 1 base and J by 4 bases, with 12 bases left in between. Germline V lookup: CDR1 SGHDN, CDR2 FVKESK. The CDR3 region has the DNA TGTGCCAGCAGCCAAGGACTTAGGGGATCAGATACGCAGTATTTT. It specifies CASSQGLRGSDTQYF.

This clone was recorded once. The chain uses TRBV5-1 and TRBJ2-5, with 7 bases identical to TRBD2. This CDR3 is built from 14 residues. V trimming: 3 bases; J trimming: 2 bases; junction bases outside the gene matches: 4. The germline gives CDR1 SGHRS, CDR2 YFSETQ. In DNA form, the CDR3 reads TGCGCCAGCAGCTCCGGGACTATACAAGAGACCCAGTACTTC. Amino acid sequence: CASSSGTIQETQYF.

The chain carries TRBV29-1 and TRBJ2-7, with D possibly matching TRBD1 (6 bases). Germline V gene lookup returns CDR1 SQVTM and CDR2 ANQGSEA. Trimming took 6 bases from V and 6 from J, leaving 18 bases between them. The CDR3 runs to 13 residues. The chain's CDR3 is CSVAPDRMGEQYF. For the CDR3, the DNA is TGCAGCGTAGCACCTGACAGGATGGGCGAGCAGTACTTC.

The V and J genes are TRBV4-1 and TRBJ2-5, with D perhaps matching TRBD2 (6 bases). The V end was cut by 2 bases, the J end by 4 bases, with 8 bases between. This CDR3 comprises 13 residues. Germline loops: CDR1 MGHRA, CDR2 YSYEKL. CDR3 sequence: CASSQWDLETQYF. The CDR3 DNA reads TGCGCCAGCAGCCAATGGGACTTAGAGACCCAGTACTTC.

This chain links TRBV18 with TRBJ2-6; 8 bases map to TRBD1. Germline values: CDR1 KGHSH, CDR2 LQKENI. Trimming removed 5 bases from V and 0 bases from J; junction bases left unmatched: 18. This CDR3 spans 21 amino acids. CDR3 sequence reads: CASSSLLGQGAGYSGANVLTF. In DNA, the CDR3 is TGTGCCAGCTCATCATTACTCGGGCAGGGGGCTGGCTACTCTGGGGCCAACGTCCTGACTTTC.

The CDR3 DNA reads as TGTGCCAGCAGTGAATCCCGCCTAGATTCCCTCCACTTT. This gives the protein CASSESRLDSLHF. V usage is TRBV6-1 and J usage is TRBJ1-6; D uncertain. Between the trimmed V and J ends, which lost 2 bases and 14 bases, there was a span of 13 bases. The CDR3 covers 13 residues. The germline gives CDR1 MNHNS, CDR2 SASEGT.

The chain employs TRBV6-1 and TRBJ2-5; 10 nucleotides match TRBD2. V shed 6 bases and J 5 bases; nucleotides not matched to a gene: 9. CDR3 length: 15 amino acids. Germline assignment: CDR1 MNHNS and CDR2 SASEGT. This CDR3 reads CASRVAGGQGETQYF. CDR3 nucleotide sequence: TGTGCCAGCAGAGTAGCGGGGGGCCAGGGGGAGACCCAGTACTTC.

The rearrangement joins TRBV6-1 to TRBJ2-3, with D perhaps matching TRBD2 (5 bases). CDR1 and CDR2 (germline): MNHNS, SASEGT. V shed 8 bases and J shed 2 bases, with 11 bases lying between them. The CDR3 spans 13 residues. CDR3 sequence (DNA): TGTGCCAGCTTACGGGATGCCACAGATACGCAGTATTTT. Protein product: CASLRDATDTQYF.

CDR3: CAISDRSNEQFF. The CDR3 bases are TGTGCCATCAGTGATCGGTCCAATGAGCAGTTCTTC. The chain carries TRBV10-3 and TRBJ2-1; the D is unclear. Germline V CDR1 and CDR2: ENHRY, SYGVKD. V was cut by 3 bases and J by 6 bases, with 6 bases left in between. The CDR3 extends over 12 amino acids.

CDR3 DNA: TGTGCCAGCAGCCCTGACAGGGGGGACGGGCCCCAGCATTTT. It yields the protein CASSPDRGDGPQHF. The genes are TRBV7-3 and TRBJ1-5, with 9 bases aligning to TRBD1. The V gene end was trimmed by 5 bases and the J gene end by 9 bases; junction bases not matched to a gene: 8. The CDR3 totals 14 residues. In germline, CDR1 is SGHTA, CDR2 FQGTGA.

This chain connects TRBV5-6 to TRBJ2-1; 8 bases map to TRBD1. V was clipped by 5 bases and J by 9 bases; unmatched bases: 13. This CDR3 region has 15 residues. Germline CDR1 SGHDT, CDR2 YYEEEE. The CDR3 region has the DNA TGTGCCAGCAGAATCTCACGAGTACAGGGGGGTGAGCAGTTCTTC. Its protein product is CASRISRVQGGEQFF.

This chain joins TRBV5-5 and TRBJ1-1, with D maybe TRBD1 (6 bases). The CDR3 consists of 16 residues. Deletions cut 4 bases from V and 1 base from J, with 17 bases between. Germline V CDR1 and CDR2: SGHKS, YYEKEE (reference sequence). DNA of the CDR3: TGTGCCAGCAGCCCTCTACTTAGAGGGGGGAACACTGAAGCTTTCTTT. Its translation: CASSPLLRGGNTEAFF.

V and J are TRBV9 and TRBJ1-2; D may be TRBD1 (6 bases). CDR1 is SGDLS and CDR2 is YYNGEE in the germline V gene. Trimming took off 3 bases at V and 0 bases at J, with 21 bases between the two ends. CDR3 length equals 18 residues. The CDR3 sequence: CASSESRAGTPANYGYTF. The CDR3 nucleotides are TGTGCCAGCAGCGAATCCAGAGCCGGGACACCAGCTAACTATGGCTACACCTTC. Combining the CDR3 with reference TRBV9 and TRBJ1-2 gives the whole variable domain DSGVTQTPKHLITATGQRVTLRCSPRSGDLSVYWYQQSLDQGLQFLIQYYNGEERAKGNILERFSAQQFPDLHSELNLSSLELGDSALYFCASSESRAGTPANYGYTFGSGTRLTVV.